Listed below are T cell receptor beta chains from one sample, sequenced in a study of blood T cell repertoires in COVID-19. Profiling relied on immunoSEQ multiplex PCR, and the TCRdb table lists in-frame clones only, not all of them. This table has around 150,000 clones, around three quarters appearing once. The specimen sequenced was peripheral blood. These receptors all stem from a man between 60 and 75 years old with acute or convalescent COVID-19. Both conserved end residues are part of each CDR3. Fields, in order: D gene, J gene, clone size, V gene, CDR3 protein, CDR3 DNA. D genes are given only for firm matches. Clone size is given for some rows only: seen once, a few or many times, or a class if the clone is expanded.

d_gene: TRBD1
j_gene: TRBJ1-2
abundance: few
v_gene: TRBV11-2
CDR3aa: CASSSGQGSGYTF
CDR3nt: TGTGCCAGCAGCTCCGGACAGGGCTCTGGCTACACCTTC

d_gene: NA
j_gene: TRBJ2-2
abundance: NA
v_gene: TRBV29-1
CDR3aa: CSVRGYTGELFF
CDR3nt: TGCAGCGTAAGGGGTTACACCGGGGAGCTGTTTTTT

d_gene: TRBD1
j_gene: TRBJ2-1
abundance: NA
v_gene: TRBV15
CDR3aa: CATSRGQGNYNEQFF
CDR3nt: TGTGCCACCAGCAGGGGACAGGGCAACTACAATGAGCAGTTCTTC

d_gene: TRBD1
j_gene: TRBJ1-1
abundance: NA
v_gene: TRBV4-1
CDR3aa: CASSQDRRTGIWRTEAFF
CDR3nt: TGCGCCAGCAGCCAGGATAGGCGGACAGGGATTTGGAGAACTGAAGCTTTCTTT

d_gene: NA
j_gene: TRBJ2-5
abundance: NA
v_gene: TRBV30
CDR3aa: CAWSVRGGTQETQYF
CDR3nt: TGTGCCTGGAGTGTACGTGGGGGGACCCAAGAGACCCAGTACTTC

d_gene: TRBD1
j_gene: TRBJ2-7
abundance: NA
v_gene: TRBV7-6
CDR3aa: CASSVLRTGFYEQYF
CDR3nt: TGTGCCAGCAGCGTTTTACGGACAGGGTTCTACGAGCAGTACTTC

d_gene: TRBD2
j_gene: TRBJ2-7
abundance: once
v_gene: TRBV5-1
CDR3aa: CASSLVASGEQYF
CDR3nt: TGCGCCAGCAGCTTGGTAGCTAGCGGGGAGCAGTACTTC

d_gene: NA
j_gene: TRBJ1-6
abundance: NA
v_gene: TRBV2
CDR3aa: CASIVDTGFRNSPLHF
CDR3nt: TGTGCCAGCATAGTCGATACAGGGTTCAGGAATTCACCCCTCCACTTT

d_gene: NA
j_gene: TRBJ1-5
abundance: NA
v_gene: TRBV2
CDR3aa: CASRRRGGEVSNQPQHF
CDR3nt: TGTGCCAGTAGGAGGCGGGGCGGGGAGGTGAGCAATCAGCCCCAGCATTTT

d_gene: TRBD1
j_gene: TRBJ2-1
abundance: few
v_gene: TRBV4-1
CDR3aa: CASSQLGTGYNEQFF
CDR3nt: TGCGCCAGCAGCCAATTAGGGACAGGCTACAATGAGCAGTTCTTC

d_gene: TRBD2
j_gene: TRBJ2-2
abundance: NA
v_gene: TRBV4-2
CDR3aa: CASSQAVTRGGYTGELFF
CDR3nt: TGTGCCAGCAGCCAAGCGGTCACGCGGGGGGGATACACCGGGGAGCTGTTTTTT

d_gene: NA
j_gene: TRBJ2-7
abundance: NA
v_gene: TRBV29-1
CDR3aa: CSVAVQGREQYF
CDR3nt: TGCAGCGTTGCAGTACAGGGGAGGGAGCAGTACTTC

d_gene: NA
j_gene: TRBJ1-1
abundance: NA
v_gene: TRBV11-2
CDR3aa: CASSLNGRGNTEAFF
CDR3nt: TGTGCCAGCAGCTTAAACGGCAGGGGGAACACTGAAGCTTTCTTT

d_gene: NA
j_gene: TRBJ2-1
abundance: few
v_gene: TRBV27
CDR3aa: CASSSAGPYVEQFF
CDR3nt: TGTGCCAGCAGTTCCGCGGGCCCTTATGTTGAGCAGTTCTTC

d_gene: NA
j_gene: TRBJ1-1
abundance: NA
v_gene: TRBV7-6
CDR3aa: CASSLGADANTEAFF
CDR3nt: TGTGCCAGCAGCTTAGGTGCAGATGCGAACACTGAAGCTTTCTTT

d_gene: TRBD1
j_gene: TRBJ1-2
abundance: NA
v_gene: TRBV12-3/TRBV12-4
CDR3aa: CASSGTVYGYTF
CDR3nt: TGTGCCAGCAGTGGGACAGTCTATGGCTACACCTTC

d_gene: NA
j_gene: TRBJ1-1
abundance: NA
v_gene: TRBV19
CDR3aa: CASSGREVEAFF
CDR3nt: TGTGCCAGTAGTGGGCGGGAGGTTGAAGCTTTCTTT

d_gene: NA
j_gene: TRBJ1-2
abundance: NA
v_gene: TRBV5-1
CDR3aa: CASSLRGLDDGYTF
CDR3nt: TGCGCCAGCAGCTTGCGGGGTCTGGATGATGGCTACACCTTC

d_gene: NA
j_gene: TRBJ1-2
abundance: NA
v_gene: TRBV5-6
CDR3aa: CASSSGNYGYTF
CDR3nt: TGTGCCAGCAGCTCGGGAAACTATGGCTACACCTTC

d_gene: NA
j_gene: TRBJ1-2
abundance: once
v_gene: TRBV3-1/TRBV3-2
CDR3aa: CASSHLRGDGYTF
CDR3nt: TGTGCCAGCAGCCACCTCAGGGGAGACGGCTACACCTTC

d_gene: NA
j_gene: TRBJ1-2
abundance: NA
v_gene: TRBV6-6
CDR3aa: CASSRDTSYGYTF
CDR3nt: TGTGCCAGCAGCCGAGATACCAGCTATGGCTACACCTTC

d_gene: NA
j_gene: TRBJ2-2
abundance: few
v_gene: TRBV9
CDR3aa: CASSARVAGELFF
CDR3nt: TGTGCCAGCAGCGCCCGGGTGGCCGGGGAGCTGTTTTTT

d_gene: TRBD1
j_gene: TRBJ2-1
abundance: NA
v_gene: TRBV23-1
CDR3aa: CASSQSRDRGYNEQFF
CDR3nt: TGCGCCAGCAGTCAATCGCGGGACAGGGGCTACAATGAGCAGTTCTTC

d_gene: TRBD1
j_gene: TRBJ2-7
abundance: NA
v_gene: TRBV23-1
CDR3aa: CASGDRATYEQYF
CDR3nt: TGCGCCAGCGGGGACAGGGCCACCTACGAGCAGTACTTC

d_gene: NA
j_gene: TRBJ2-7
abundance: NA
v_gene: TRBV7-9
CDR3aa: CASSLGAKPEQYF
CDR3nt: TGTGCCAGCAGCTTAGGGGCCAAGCCCGAGCAGTACTTC

d_gene: NA
j_gene: TRBJ2-7
abundance: NA
v_gene: TRBV14
CDR3aa: CASSHETGAYEQYF
CDR3nt: TGTGCCAGCAGCCATGAAACAGGAGCCTACGAGCAGTACTTC

d_gene: NA
j_gene: TRBJ1-2
abundance: few
v_gene: TRBV10-3
CDR3aa: CATLPGVSYGYTF
CDR3nt: TGTGCCACCCTCCCGGGGGTCTCCTATGGCTACACCTTC